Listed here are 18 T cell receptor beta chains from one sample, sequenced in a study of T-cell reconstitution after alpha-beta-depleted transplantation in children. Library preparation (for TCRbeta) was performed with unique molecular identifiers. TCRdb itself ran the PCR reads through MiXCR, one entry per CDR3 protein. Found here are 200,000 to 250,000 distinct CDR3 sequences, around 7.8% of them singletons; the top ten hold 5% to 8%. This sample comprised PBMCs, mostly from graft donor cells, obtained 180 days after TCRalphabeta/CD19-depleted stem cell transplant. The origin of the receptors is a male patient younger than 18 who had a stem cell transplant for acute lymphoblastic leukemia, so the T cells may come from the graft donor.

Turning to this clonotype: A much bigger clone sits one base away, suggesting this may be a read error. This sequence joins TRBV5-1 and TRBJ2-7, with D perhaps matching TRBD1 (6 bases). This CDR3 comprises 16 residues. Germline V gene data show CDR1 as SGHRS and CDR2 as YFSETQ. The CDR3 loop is CASSPSPRKGDYDQYF. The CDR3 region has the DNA TGCGCCAGCAGCCCTAGCCCTAGGAAGGGGGATTACGACCAGTACTTC. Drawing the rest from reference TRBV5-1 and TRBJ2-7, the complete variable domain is KAGVTQTPRYLIKTRGQQVTLSCSPISGHRSVSWYQQTPGQGLQFLFEYFSETQRNKGNFPGRFSGRQFSNSRSEMNVSTLELGDSALYLCASSPSPRKGDYDQYFGPGTRLTVT.

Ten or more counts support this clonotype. The CDR3 here is CASSLAGPYEQYF. The CDR3 nucleotides read TGTGCCAGCAGCTTAGCGGGACCCTACGAGCAGTACTTC. This sequence joins TRBV7-6 and TRBJ2-7, with D perhaps matching TRBD1 or TRBD2 (5 bases each). V was shortened by 0 bases and J by 2 bases, with 5 bases between the two germline ends. Germline V lookup: CDR1 SGHVS, CDR2 FNYEAQ. The CDR3 contains 13 residues.

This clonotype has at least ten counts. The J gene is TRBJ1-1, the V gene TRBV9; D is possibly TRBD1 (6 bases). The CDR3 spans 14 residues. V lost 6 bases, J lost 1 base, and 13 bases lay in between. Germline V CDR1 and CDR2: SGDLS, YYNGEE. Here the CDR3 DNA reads TGTGCCAGCACCAAAGGGGGAAGGAACACTGAAGCTTTCTTT. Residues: CASTKGGRNTEAFF.

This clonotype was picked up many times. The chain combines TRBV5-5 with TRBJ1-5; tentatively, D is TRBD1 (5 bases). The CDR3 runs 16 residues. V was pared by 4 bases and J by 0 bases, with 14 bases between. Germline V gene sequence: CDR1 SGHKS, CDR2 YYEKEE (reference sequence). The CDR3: CASSPRGFYSNQPQHF. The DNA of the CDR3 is TGTGCCAGCAGCCCCCGGGGGTTTTATAGCAATCAGCCCCAGCATTTT.

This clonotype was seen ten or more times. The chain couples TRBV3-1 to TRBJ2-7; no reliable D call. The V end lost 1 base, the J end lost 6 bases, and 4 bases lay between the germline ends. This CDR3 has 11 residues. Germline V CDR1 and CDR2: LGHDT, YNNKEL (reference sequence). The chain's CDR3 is CASSQGPEQYF. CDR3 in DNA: TGTGCCAGCAGCCAAGGCCCCGAGCAGTACTTC.

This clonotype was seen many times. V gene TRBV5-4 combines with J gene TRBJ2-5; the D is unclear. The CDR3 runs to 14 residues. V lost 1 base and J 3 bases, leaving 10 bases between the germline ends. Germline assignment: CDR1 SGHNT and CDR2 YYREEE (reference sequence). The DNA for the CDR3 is TGTGCCAGCAGCTTGAAGAAGGCTAAAGAGACCCAGTACTTC. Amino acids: CASSLKKAKETQYF.

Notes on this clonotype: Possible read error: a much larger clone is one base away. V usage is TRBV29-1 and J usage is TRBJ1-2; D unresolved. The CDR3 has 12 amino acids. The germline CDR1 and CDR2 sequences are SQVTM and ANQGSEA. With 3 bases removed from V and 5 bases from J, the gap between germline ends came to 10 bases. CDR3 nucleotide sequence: TGCAGCGTTGAGATGGTGGATTATGGCTACACCTTC. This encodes CSVEMVDYGYTF.

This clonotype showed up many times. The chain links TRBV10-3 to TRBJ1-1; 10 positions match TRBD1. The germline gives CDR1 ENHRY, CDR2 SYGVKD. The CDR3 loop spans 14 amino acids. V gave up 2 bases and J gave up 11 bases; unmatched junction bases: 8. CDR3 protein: CAISENALDRGAFF. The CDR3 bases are TGTGCCATCAGTGAGAATGCTCTGGACAGGGGGGCTTTCTTT.

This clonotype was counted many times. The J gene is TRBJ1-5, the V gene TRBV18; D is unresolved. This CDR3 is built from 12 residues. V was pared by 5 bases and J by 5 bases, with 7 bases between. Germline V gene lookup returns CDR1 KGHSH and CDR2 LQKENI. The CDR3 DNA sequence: TGTGCCAGCTCAATAGAAGATCAGCCCCAGCATTTT. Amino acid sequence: CASSIEDQPQHF.

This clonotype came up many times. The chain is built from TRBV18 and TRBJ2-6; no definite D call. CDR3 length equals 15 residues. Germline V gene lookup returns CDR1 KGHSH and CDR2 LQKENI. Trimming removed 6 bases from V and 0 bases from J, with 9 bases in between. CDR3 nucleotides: TGTGCCAGCTCTTACGGATCCTCTGGGGCCAACGTCCTGACTTTC. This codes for CASSYGSSGANVLTF.

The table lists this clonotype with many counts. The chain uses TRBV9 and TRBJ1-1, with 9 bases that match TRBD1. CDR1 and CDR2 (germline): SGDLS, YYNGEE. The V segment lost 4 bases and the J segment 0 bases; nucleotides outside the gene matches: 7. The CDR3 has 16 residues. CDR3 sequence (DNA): TGTGCCAGCAGCAAAGGGACAGGGTTGATGAACACTGAAGCTTTCTTT. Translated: CASSKGTGLMNTEAFF.

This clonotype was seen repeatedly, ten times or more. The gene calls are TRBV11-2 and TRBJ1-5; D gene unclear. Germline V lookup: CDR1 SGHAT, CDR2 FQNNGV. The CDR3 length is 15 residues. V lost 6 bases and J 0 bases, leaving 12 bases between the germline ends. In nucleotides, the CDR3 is TGTGCCAGCAGTTCAGGAGTGAGTAGCAATCAGCCCCAGCATTTT. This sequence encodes CASSSGVSSNQPQHF.

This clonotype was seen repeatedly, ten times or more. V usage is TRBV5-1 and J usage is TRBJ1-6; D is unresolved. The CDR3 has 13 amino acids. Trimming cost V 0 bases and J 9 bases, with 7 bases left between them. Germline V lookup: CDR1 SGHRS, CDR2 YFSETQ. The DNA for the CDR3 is TGCGCCAGCAGCTTGGATCTATTTTCACCCCTCCACTTT. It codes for CASSLDLFSPLHF.

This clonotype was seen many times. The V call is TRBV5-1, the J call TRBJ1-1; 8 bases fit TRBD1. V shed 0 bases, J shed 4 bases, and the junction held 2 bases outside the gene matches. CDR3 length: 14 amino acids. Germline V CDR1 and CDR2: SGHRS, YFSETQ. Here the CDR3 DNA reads TGCGCCAGCAGCTTGGCAGGGGGCACCACTGAAGCTTTCTTT. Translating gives CASSLAGGTTEAFF.

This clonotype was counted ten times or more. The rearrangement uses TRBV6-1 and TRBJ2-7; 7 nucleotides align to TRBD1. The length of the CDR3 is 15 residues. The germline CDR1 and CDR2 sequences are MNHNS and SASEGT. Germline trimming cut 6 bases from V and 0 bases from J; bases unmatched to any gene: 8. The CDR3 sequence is CASSEPGTVSYEQYF. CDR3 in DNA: TGTGCCAGCAGCGAACCCGGGACAGTCTCCTACGAGCAGTACTTC.

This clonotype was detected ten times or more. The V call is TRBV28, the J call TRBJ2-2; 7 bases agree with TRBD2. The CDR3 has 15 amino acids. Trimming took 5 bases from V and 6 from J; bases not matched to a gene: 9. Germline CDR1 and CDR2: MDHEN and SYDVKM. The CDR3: CASSLWGGTAGELFF. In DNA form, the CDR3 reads TGTGCCAGCAGTCTCTGGGGGGGAACGGCCGGGGAGCTGTTTTTT.

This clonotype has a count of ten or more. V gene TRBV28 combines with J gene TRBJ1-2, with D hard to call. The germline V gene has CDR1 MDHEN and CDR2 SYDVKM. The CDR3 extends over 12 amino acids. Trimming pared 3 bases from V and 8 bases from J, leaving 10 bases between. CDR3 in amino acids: CASSFLRTGYTF. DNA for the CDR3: TGTGCCAGCAGTTTCCTACGAACCGGCTACACCTTC.

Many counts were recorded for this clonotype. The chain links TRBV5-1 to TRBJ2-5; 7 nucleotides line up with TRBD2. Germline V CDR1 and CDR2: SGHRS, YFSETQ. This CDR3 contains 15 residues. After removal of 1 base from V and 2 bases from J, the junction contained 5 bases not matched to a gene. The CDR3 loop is CASSLFRGDQETQYF. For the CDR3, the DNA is TGCGCCAGCAGCTTGTTCCGGGGGGATCAAGAGACCCAGTACTTC.